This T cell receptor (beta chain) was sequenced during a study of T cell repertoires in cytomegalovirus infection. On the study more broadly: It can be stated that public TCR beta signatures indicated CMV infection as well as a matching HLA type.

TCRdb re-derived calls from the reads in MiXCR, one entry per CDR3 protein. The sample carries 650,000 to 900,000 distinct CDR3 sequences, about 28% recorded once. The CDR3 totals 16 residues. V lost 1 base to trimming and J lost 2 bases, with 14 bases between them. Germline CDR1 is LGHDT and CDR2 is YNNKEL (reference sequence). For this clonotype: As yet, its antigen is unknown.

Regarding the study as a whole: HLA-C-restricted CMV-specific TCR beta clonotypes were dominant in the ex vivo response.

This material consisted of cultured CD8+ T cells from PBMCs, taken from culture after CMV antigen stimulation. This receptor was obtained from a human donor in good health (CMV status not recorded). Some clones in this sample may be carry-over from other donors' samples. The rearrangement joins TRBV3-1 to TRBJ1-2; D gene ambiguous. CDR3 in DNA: TGTGCCAGCAGCCAAGGTACGGCCGGTGCCAACTATGGCTACACCTTC. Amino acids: CASSQGTAGANYGYTF. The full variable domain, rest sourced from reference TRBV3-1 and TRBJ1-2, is DTAVSQTPKYLVTQMGNDKSIKCEQNLGHDTMYWYKQDSKKFLKIMFSYNNKELIINETVPNRFSPKSPDKAHLNLHINSLELGDSAVYFCASSQGTAGANYGYTFGSGTRLTVV.